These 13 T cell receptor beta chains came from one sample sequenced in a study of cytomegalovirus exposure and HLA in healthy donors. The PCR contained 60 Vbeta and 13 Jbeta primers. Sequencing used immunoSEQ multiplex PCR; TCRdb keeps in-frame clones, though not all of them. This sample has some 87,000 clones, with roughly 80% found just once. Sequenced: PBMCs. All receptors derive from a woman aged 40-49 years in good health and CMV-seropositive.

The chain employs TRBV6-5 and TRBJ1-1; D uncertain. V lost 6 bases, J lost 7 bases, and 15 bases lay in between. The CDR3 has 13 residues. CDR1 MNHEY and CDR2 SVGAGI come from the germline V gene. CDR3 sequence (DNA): TGTGCCAGCAGCCTACCCAATCGCGTTGAAGCTTTCTTT. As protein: CASSLPNRVEAFF.

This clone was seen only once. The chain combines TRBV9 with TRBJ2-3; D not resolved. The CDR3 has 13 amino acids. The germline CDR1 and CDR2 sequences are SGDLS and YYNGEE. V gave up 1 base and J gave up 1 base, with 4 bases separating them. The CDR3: CASSVPGTDTQYF. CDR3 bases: TGTGCCAGCAGCGTACCTGGCACAGATACGCAGTATTTT.

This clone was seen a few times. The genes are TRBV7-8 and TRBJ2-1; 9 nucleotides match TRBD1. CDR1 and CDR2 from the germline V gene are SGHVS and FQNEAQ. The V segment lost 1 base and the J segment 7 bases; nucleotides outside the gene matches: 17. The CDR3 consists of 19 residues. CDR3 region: CASSLESGYGQGMGNEQFF. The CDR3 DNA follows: TGTGCCAGCAGCTTAGAGAGTGGTTATGGACAGGGGATGGGGAATGAGCAGTTCTTC.

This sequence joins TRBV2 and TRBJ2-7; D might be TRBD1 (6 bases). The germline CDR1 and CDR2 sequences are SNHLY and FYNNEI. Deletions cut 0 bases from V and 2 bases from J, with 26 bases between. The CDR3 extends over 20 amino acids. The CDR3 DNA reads TGTGCCAGCAGTGAAGCGCTTCTCGCTAACTCATATAGGGGGACCTACGAGCAGTACTTC. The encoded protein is CASSEALLANSYRGTYEQYF.

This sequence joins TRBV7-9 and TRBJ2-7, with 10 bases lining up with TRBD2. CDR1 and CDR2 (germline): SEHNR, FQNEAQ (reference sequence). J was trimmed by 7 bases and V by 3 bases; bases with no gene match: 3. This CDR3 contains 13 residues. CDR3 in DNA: TGTGCCAGCAGCTTTAGCGGGGGGAAAGAGCAGTACTTC. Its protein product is CASSFSGGKEQYF.

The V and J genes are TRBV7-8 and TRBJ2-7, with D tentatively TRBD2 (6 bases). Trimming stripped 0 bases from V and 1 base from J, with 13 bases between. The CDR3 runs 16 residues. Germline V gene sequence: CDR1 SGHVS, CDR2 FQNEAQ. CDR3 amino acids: CASSLAGWGESYEQYF. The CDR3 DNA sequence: TGTGCCAGCAGCTTAGCGGGTTGGGGGGAATCCTACGAGCAGTACTTC.

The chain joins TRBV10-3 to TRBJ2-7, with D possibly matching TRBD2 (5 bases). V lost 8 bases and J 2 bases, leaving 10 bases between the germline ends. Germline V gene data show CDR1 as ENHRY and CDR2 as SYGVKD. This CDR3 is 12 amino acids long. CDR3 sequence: CAIGLEPYEQYF. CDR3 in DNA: TGTGCCATCGGACTGGAGCCCTACGAGCAGTACTTC.

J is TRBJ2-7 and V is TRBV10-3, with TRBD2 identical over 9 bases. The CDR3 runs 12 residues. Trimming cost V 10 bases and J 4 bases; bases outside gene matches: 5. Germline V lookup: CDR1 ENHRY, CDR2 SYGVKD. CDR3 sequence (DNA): TGTGCCACTGGGACTAGCAGATACGAGCAGTACTTC. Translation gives CATGTSRYEQYF.

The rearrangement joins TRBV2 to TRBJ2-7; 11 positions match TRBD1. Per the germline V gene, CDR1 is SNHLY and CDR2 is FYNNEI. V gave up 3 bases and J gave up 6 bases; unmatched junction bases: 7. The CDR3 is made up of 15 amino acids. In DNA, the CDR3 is TGTGCCAGCAGTGAGGGGACAGGGGGACCCAGCGAGCAGTACTTC. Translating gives CASSEGTGGPSEQYF. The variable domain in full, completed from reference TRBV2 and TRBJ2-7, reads EPEVTQTPSHQVTQMGQEVILRCVPISNHLYFYWYRQILGQKVEFLVSFYNNEISEKSEIFDDQFSVERPDGSNFTLKIRSTKLEDSAMYFCASSEGTGGPSEQYFGPGTRLTVT.

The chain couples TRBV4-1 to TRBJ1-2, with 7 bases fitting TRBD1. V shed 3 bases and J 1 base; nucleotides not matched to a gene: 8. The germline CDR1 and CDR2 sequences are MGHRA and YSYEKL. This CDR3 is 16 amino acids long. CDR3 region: CASSQGATGFNYGYTF. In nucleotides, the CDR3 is TGCGCCAGCAGCCAGGGGGCGACAGGGTTTAACTATGGCTACACCTTC.

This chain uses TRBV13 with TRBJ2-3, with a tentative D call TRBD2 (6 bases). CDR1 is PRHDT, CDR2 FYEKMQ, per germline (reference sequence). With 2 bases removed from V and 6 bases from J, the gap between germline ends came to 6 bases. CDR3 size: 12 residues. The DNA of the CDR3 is TGTGCCAGCAGCTTAAGCGGGGATACGCAGTATTTT. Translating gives CASSLSGDTQYF.

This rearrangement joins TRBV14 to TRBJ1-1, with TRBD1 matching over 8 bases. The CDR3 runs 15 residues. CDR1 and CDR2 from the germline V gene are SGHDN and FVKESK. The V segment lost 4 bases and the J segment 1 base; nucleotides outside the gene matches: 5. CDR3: CASSRLGQENTEAFF. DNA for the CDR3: TGTGCCAGCAGCCGCCTGGGACAGGAGAACACTGAAGCTTTCTTT. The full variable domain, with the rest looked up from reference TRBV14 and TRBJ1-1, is EAGVTQFPSHSVIEKGQTVTLRCDPISGHDNLYWYRRVMGKEIKFLLHFVKESKQDESGMPNNRFLAERTGGTYSTLKVQPAELEDSGVYFCASSRLGQENTEAFFGQGTRLTVV.

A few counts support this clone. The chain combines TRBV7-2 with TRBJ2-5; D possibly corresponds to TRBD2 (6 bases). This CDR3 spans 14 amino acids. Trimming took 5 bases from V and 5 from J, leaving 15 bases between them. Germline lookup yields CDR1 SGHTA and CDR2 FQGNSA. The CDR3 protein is CASSRSGQAETQYF. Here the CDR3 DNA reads TGTGCCAGCAGCCGAAGCGGGCAGGCGGAGACCCAGTACTTC.